This TCR beta chain was identified in a study of OX40 agonist ivuxolimab in advanced cancers. For the study at large: Head and neck, renal cell, melanoma or hepatocellular carcinoma were the cancers that dose-escalation patients had.

CDR1 and CDR2 (germline): SGHTS, YDEGEE. This CDR3 contains 15 residues. Between the trimmed V and J ends, which lost 5 bases and 2 bases, there was a span of 14 bases. TCRdb keeps only in-frame clones here, not all; method: immunoSEQ multiplex PCR. The profile shows tens of thousands of clones, roughly 82% of them singletons. Anyone with autoimmune disease history or systemic immunosuppression was excluded. The sequenced sample was CD4+ or CD8+ T cells sorted from blood, obtained in a trial of the OX40 agonist ivuxolimab. This TCR was recovered from an adult with an advanced solid tumor such as melanoma, head and neck, liver or kidney cancer. V usage is TRBV5-8 and J usage is TRBJ1-3; D is possibly TRBD1 (5 bases). The CDR3 nucleotides are TGTGCCAGCAGGAGATTTAGAGGGGCTGGAAACACCATATATTTT. Its protein product is CASRRFRGAGNTIYF.